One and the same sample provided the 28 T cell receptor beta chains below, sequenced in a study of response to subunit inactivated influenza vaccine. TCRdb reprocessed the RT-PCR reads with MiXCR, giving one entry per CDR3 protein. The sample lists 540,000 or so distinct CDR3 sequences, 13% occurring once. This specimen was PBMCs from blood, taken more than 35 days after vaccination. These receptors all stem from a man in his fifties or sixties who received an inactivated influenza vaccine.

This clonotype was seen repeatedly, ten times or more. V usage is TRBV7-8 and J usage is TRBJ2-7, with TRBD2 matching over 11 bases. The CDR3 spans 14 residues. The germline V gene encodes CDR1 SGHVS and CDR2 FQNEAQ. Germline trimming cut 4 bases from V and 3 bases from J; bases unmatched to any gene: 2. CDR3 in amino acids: CASSSLAGGYEQYF. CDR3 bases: TGTGCCAGCAGCTCCCTAGCGGGAGGCTACGAGCAGTACTTC. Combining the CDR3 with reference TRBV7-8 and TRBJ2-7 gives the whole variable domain GAGVSQSPRYKVAKRGQDVALRCDPISGHVSLFWYQQALGQGPEFLTYFQNEAQLDKSGLPSDRFFAERPEGSVSTLKIQRTQQEDSAVYLCASSSLAGGYEQYFGPGTRLTVT.

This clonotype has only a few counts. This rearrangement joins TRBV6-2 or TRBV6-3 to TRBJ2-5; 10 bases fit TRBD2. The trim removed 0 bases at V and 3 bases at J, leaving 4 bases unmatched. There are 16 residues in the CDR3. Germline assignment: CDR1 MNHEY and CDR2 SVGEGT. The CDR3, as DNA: TGTGCCAGCAGTTACTCGCTAGCGGGAGTTGAAGAGACCCAGTACTTC. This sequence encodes CASSYSLAGVEETQYF.

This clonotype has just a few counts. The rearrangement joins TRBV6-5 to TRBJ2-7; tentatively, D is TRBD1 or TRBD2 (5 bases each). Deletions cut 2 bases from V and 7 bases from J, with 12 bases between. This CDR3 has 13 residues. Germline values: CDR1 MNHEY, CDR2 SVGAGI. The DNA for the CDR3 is TGTGCCAGCAGTTACGGGGACCCCTGGGAGCAGTACTTC. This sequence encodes CASSYGDPWEQYF.

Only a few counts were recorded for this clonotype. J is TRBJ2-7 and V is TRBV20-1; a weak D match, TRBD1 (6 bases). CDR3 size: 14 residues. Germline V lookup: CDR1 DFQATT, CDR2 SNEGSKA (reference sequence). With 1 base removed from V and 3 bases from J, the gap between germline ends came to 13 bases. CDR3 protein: CSARAMTGGYEQYF. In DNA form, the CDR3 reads TGCAGTGCTAGAGCGATGACAGGCGGCTACGAGCAGTACTTC.

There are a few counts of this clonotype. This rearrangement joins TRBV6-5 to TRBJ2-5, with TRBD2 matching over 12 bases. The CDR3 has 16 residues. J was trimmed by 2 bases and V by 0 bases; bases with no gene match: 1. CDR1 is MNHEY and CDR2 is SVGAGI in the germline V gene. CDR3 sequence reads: CASSYSTSGGQETQYF. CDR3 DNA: TGTGCCAGCAGTTACTCGACTAGCGGGGGACAAGAGACCCAGTACTTC.

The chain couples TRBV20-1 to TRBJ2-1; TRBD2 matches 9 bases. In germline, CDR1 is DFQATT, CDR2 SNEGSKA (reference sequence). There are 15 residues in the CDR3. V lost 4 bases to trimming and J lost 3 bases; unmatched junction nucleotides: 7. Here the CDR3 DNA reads TGCAGTGCTAAACCGCGGGGGGGCCGCTACAATGAGCAGTTCTTC. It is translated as CSAKPRGGRYNEQFF.

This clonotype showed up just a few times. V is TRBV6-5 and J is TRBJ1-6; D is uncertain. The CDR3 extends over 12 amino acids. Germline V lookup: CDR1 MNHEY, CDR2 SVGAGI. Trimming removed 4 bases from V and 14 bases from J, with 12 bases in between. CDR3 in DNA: TGTGCCAGCAGTTCCGGACTGTTCACCCTCCACTTT. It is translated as CASSSGLFTLHF.

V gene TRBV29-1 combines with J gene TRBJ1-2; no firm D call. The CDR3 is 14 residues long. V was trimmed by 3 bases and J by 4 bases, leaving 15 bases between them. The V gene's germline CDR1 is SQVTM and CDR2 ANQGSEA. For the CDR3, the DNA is TGCAGCGTTGACCAATTAAAGGGAGGCTATGGCTACACCTTC. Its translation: CSVDQLKGGYGYTF.

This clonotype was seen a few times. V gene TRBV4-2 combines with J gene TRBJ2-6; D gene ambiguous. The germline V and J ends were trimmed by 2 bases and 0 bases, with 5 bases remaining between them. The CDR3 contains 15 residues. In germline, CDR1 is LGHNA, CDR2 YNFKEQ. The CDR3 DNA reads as TGTGCCAGCAGCCAAAGCCTCTCTGGGGCCAACGTCCTGACTTTC. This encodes CASSQSLSGANVLTF.

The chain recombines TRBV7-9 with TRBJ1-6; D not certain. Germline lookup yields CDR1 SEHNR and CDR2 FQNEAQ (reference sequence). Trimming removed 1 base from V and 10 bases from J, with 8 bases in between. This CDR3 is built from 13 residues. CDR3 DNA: TGTGCCAGCAGCTTAGACGGCTACTCACCCCTCCACTTT. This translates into CASSLDGYSPLHF.

CDR3 DNA sequence: TGTGCCAGCAGCTTATTTTCCCCTAACTCTGGGGCCAACGTCCTGACTTTC. Its translation: CASSLFSPNSGANVLTF. The J gene is TRBJ2-6, the V gene TRBV7-6; no reliable D call. Trimming left V 2 bases short and J 0 bases short, with 11 bases between. The CDR3 is 17 amino acids. Germline-derived CDR1 and CDR2 are SGHVS and FNYEAQ.

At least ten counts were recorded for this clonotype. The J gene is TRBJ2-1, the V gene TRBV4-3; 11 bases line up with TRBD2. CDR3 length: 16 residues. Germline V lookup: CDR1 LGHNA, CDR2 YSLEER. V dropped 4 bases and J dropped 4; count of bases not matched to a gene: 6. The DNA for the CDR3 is TGCGCCAGCAGCCGCGGGACTAGCGGAGATTACAATGAGCAGTTCTTC. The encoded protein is CASSRGTSGDYNEQFF.

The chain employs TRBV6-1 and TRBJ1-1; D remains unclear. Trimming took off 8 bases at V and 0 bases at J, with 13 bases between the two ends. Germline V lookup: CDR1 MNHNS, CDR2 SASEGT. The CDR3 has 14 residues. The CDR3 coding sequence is TGTGCCAGCGGGAGGGTCGGGTTGAACACTGAAGCTTTCTTT. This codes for CASGRVGLNTEAFF.

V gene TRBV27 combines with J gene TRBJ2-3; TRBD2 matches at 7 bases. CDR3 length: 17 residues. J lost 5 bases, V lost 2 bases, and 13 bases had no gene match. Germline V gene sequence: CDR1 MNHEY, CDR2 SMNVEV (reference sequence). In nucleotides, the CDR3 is TGTGCCAGCAGTTTAGGACGGACTAGGGCCTATGGAGATACGCAGTATTTT. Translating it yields CASSLGRTRAYGDTQYF.

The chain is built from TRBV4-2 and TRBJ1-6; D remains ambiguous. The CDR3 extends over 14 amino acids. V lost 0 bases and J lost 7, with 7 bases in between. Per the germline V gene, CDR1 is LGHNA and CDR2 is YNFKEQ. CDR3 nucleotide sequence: TGTGCCAGCAGCCAAGAGAAGGCGAATTCACCCCTCCACTTT. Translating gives CASSQEKANSPLHF.

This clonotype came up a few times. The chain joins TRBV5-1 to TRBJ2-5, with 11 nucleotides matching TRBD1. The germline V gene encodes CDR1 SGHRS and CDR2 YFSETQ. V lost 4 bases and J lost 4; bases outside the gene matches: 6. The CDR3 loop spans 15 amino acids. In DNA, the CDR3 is TGCGCCAGCAGCCCGGGACAGGGGGATGGAGAGACCCAGTACTTC. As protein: CASSPGQGDGETQYF.

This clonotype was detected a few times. The CDR3 sequence: CASSLAGTTRAQYF. The DNA for the CDR3 is TGCGCCAGCAGCTTGGCTGGGACAACACGCGCGCAGTACTTC. The V call is TRBV5-1, the J call TRBJ2-7, with D tentatively TRBD1 (6 bases). V was trimmed by 0 bases and J by 9 bases, leaving 16 bases between them. The length of the CDR3 is 14 residues. The germline V gene encodes CDR1 SGHRS and CDR2 YFSETQ.

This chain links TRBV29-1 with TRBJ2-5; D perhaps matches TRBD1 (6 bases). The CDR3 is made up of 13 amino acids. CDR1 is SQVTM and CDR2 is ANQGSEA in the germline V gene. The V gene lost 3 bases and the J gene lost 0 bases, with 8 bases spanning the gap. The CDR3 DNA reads TGCAGCGTTGACAGGGGATACCAAGAGACCCAGTACTTC. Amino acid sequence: CSVDRGYQETQYF.

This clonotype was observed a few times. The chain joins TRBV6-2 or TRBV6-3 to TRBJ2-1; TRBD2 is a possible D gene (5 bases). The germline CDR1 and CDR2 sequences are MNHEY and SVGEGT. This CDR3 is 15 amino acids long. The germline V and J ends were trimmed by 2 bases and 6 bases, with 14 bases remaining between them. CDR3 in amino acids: CASSYRPPSGNEQFF. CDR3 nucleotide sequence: TGTGCCAGCAGTTACCGTCCCCCCAGCGGCAATGAGCAGTTCTTC.

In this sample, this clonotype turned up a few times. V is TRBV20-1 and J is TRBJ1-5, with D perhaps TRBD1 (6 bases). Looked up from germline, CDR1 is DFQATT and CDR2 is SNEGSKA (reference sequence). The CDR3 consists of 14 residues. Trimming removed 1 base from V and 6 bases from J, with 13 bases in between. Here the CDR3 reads CSARGGGVGQPQHF. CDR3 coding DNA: TGCAGTGCTAGAGGAGGGGGGGTAGGTCAGCCCCAGCATTTT.

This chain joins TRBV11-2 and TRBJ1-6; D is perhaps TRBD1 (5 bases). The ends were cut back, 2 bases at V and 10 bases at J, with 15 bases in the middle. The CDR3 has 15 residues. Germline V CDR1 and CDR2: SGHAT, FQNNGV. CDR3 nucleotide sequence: TGTGCCAGCAGCTTAACAACAGGCGTACACTCACCCCTCCACTTT. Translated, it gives CASSLTTGVHSPLHF.

In DNA form, the CDR3 reads TGTGCCAGCAGTCCGGGCGGGGGGCACCAGTACGAGCAGTACTTC. Translated, it gives CASSPGGGHQYEQYF. The V gene is TRBV6-1, the J gene TRBJ2-7; 8 bases agree with TRBD2. The ends lost 5 bases at V and 4 bases at J; junction bases unmatched: 10. Germline V gives CDR1 MNHNS, CDR2 SASEGT. CDR3 length: 15 residues.

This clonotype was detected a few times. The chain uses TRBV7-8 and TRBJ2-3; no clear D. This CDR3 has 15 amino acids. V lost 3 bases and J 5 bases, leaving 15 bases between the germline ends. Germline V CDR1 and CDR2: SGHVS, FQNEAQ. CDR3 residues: CASSFLLDGRDTQYF. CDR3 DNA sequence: TGTGCCAGCAGCTTTCTCCTGGATGGCCGAGATACGCAGTATTTT.

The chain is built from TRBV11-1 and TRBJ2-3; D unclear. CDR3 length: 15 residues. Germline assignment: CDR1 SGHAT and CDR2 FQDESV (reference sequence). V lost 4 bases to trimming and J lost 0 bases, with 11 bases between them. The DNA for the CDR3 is TGTGCCAGCAGCTCAGTGATACCTAGCACAGATACGCAGTATTTT. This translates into CASSSVIPSTDTQYF.

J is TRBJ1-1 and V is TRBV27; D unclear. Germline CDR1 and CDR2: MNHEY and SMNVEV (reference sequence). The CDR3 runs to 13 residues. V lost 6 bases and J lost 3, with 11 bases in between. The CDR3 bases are TGTGCCAGCAGACCCTACACCTACACTGAAGCTTTCTTT. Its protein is CASRPYTYTEAFF.

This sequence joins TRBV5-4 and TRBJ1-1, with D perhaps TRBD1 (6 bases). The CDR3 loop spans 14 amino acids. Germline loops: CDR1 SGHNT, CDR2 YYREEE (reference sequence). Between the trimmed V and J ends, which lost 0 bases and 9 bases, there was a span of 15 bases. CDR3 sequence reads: CASSLGDQGLQAFF. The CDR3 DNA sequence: TGTGCCAGCAGCTTGGGGGACCAGGGGCTGCAAGCTTTCTTT. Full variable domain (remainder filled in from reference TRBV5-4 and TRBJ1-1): ETGVTQSPTHLIKTRGQQVTLRCSSQSGHNTVSWYQQALGQGPQFIFQYYREEENGRGNFPPRFSGLQFPNYSSELNVNALELDDSALYLCASSLGDQGLQAFFGQGTRLTVV.

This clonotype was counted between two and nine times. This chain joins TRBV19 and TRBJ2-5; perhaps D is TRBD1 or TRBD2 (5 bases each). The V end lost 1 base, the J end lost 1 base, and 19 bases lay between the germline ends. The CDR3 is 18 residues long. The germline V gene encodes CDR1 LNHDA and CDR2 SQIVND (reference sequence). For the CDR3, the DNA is TGTGCCAGTAGTATAGGGGACGGCTCCGCGGCGCTCCAAGAGACCCAGTACTTC. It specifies CASSIGDGSAALQETQYF.

This CDR3 reads CAISESTGAGGYTF. The CDR3 region has the DNA TGTGCCATCAGTGAGTCGACAGGGGCGGGTGGCTACACCTTC. The chain recombines TRBV10-3 with TRBJ1-2, with 8 bases aligning to TRBD1. In germline, CDR1 is ENHRY, CDR2 SYGVKD. V trimming: 0 bases; J trimming: 7 bases; junction bases outside the gene matches: 4. The CDR3 length is 14 residues.